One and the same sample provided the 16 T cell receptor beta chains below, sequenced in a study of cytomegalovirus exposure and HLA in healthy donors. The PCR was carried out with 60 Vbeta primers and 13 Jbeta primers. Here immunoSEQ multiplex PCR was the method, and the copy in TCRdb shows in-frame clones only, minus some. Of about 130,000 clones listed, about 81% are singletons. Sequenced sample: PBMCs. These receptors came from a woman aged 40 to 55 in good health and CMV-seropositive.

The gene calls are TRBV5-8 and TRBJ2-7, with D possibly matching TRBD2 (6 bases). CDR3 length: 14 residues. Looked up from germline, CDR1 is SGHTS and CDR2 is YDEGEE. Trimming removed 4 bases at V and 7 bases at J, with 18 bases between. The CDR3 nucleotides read TGTGCCAGCAGCCGAGCCCGCAGGGCGGGAGAGCAGTACTTC. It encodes CASSRARRAGEQYF.

CDR3 in amino acids: CASGFRGQGETQYF. CDR3 coding DNA: TGTGCTAGTGGTTTCAGGGGACAGGGAGAGACCCAGTACTTC. The chain is built from TRBV12-5 and TRBJ2-5, with 9 bases lining up with TRBD1. This CDR3 is built from 14 residues. The germline V gene has CDR1 LGHNT and CDR2 FRNRAP. J lost 4 bases, V lost 3 bases, and 3 bases had no gene match.

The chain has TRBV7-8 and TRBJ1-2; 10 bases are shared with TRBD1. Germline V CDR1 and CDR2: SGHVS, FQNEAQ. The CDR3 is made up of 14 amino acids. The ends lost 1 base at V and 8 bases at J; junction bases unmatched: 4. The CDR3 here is CASSLGGQGSGYTF. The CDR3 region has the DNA TGTGCCAGCAGCTTAGGGGGACAGGGGTCGGGCTACACCTTC.

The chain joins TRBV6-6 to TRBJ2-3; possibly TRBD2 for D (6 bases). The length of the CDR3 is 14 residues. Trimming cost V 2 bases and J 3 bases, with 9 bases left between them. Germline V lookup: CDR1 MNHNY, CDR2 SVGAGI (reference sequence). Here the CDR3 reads CASSYEAGTDTQYF. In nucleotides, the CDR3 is TGTGCCAGCAGTTACGAAGCGGGTACAGATACGCAGTATTTT.

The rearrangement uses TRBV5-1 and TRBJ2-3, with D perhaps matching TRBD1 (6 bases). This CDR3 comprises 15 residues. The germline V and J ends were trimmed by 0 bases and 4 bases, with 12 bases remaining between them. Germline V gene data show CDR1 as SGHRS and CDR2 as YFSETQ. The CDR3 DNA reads TGCGCCAGCAGCTTGGATGGGAACAGGGCAGATACGCAGTATTTT. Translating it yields CASSLDGNRADTQYF.

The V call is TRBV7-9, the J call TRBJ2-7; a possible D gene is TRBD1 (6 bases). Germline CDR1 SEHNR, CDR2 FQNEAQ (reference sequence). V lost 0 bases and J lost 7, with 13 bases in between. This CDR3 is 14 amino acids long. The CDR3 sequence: CASSLAPGQSEQYF. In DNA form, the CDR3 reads TGTGCCAGCAGCTTAGCCCCAGGACAGTCAGAGCAGTACTTC.

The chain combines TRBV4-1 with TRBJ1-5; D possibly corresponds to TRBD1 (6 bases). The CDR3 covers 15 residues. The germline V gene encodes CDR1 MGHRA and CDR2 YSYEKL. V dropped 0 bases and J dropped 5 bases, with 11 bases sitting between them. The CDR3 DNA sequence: TGCGCCAGCAGCCAAGACGGGGGGGCATATCAGCCCCAGCATTTT. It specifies CASSQDGGAYQPQHF.

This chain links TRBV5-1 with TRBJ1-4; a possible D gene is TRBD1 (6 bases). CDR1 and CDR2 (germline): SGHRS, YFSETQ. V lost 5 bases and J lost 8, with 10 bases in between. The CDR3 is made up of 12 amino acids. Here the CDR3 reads CASSPDREKLFF. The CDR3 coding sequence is TGCGCCAGCAGTCCCGACAGGGAAAAACTGTTTTTT.

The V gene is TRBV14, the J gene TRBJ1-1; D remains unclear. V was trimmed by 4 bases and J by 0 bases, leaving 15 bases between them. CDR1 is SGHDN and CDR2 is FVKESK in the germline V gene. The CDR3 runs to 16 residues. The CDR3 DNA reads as TGTGCCAGCAGCCGAGCCCTAAATTTCATGAACACTGAAGCTTTCTTT. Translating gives CASSRALNFMNTEAFF.

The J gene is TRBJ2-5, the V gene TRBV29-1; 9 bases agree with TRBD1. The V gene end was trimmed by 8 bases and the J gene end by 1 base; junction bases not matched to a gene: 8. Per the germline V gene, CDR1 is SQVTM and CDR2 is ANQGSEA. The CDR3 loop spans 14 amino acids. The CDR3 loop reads CSYRRQGGQETQYF. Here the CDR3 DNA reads TGCAGCTACCGGCGACAGGGGGGCCAAGAGACCCAGTACTTC. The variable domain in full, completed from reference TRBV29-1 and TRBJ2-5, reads SAVISQKPSRDICQRGTSLTIQCQVDSQVTMMFWYRQQPGQSLTLIATANQGSEATYESGFVIDKFPISRPNLTFSTLTVSNMSPEDSSIYLCSYRRQGGQETQYFGPGTRLLVL.

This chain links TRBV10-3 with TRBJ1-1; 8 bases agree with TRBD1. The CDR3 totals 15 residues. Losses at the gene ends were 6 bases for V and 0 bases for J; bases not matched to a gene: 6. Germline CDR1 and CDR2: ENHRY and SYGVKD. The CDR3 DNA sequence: TGTGCCATCAGGGACAGGGACTTCATGAACACTGAAGCTTTCTTT. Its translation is CAIRDRDFMNTEAFF.

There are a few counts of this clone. The CDR3 DNA is TGCGCCAGCAGCCCGACATTTAACTATGGCTACACCTTC. It codes for CASSPTFNYGYTF. The chain carries TRBV5-1 and TRBJ1-2; D remains ambiguous. V was cut by 4 bases and J by 1 base, with 8 bases left in between. This CDR3 region has 13 residues. CDR1 is SGHRS and CDR2 is YFSETQ in the germline V gene.

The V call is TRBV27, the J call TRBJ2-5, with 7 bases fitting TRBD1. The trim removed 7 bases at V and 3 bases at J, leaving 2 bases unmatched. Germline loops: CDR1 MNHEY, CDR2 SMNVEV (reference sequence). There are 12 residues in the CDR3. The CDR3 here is CASIDREETQYF. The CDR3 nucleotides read TGTGCCAGCATCGACAGGGAAGAGACCCAGTACTTC.

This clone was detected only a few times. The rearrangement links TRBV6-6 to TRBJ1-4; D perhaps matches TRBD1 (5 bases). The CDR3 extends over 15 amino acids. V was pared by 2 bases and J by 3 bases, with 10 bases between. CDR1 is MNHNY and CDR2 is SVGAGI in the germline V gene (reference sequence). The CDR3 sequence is CASSYIRRANEKLFF. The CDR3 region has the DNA TGTGCCAGCAGTTACATTCGCAGGGCTAATGAAAAACTGTTTTTT.

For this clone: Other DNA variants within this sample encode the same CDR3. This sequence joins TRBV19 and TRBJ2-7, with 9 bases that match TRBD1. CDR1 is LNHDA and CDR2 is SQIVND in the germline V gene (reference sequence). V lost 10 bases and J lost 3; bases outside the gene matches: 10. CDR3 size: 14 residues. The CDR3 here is CATTPTGGIYEQYF. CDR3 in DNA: TGTGCCACCACCCCGACAGGGGGAATCTACGAGCAGTACTTC.

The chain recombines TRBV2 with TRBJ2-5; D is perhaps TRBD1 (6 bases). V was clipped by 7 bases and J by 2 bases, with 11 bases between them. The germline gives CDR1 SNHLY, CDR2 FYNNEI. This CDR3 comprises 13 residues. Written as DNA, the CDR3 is TGTGCCAGCAAGGTGGGGGCTCAAGAGACCCAGTACTTC. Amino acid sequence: CASKVGAQETQYF. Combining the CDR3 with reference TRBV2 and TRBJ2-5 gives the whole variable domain EPEVTQTPSHQVTQMGQEVILRCVPISNHLYFYWYRQILGQKVEFLVSFYNNEISEKSEIFDDQFSVERPDGSNFTLKIRSTKLEDSAMYFCASKVGAQETQYFGPGTRLLVL.